This TCR beta chain was sequenced in a study of cytomegalovirus exposure and HLA in healthy donors. Study as a whole: The same platform was used for the roughly 120 validation repertoires and the roughly 680 first-cohort repertoires, a later analysis reported. Broader study findings: According to the study, some 160 TCR beta chains were cytomegalovirus-associated. The classifier reportedly diagnosed cytomegalovirus status with high specificity and sensitivity.

The V gene lost 8 bases and the J gene lost 0 bases, with 17 bases spanning the gap. Germline V gene data show CDR1 as MDHEN and CDR2 as SYDVKM. The CDR3 has 16 residues. The donors were part of the roughly 130-subject validation cohort, which stood apart from the roughly 730-subject first cohort. TCRdb keeps only in-frame clones here, not all; method: immunoSEQ multiplex PCR. This sample has approximately 130,000 clones, with around nine tenths found just once. In regard to this clone: Its antigen is not identified.

The sequence was collected from a woman between 18 and 29 years old in good health and CMV-seronegative. Material for sequencing was PBMCs. This chain links TRBV28 with TRBJ2-1, with a weak D call TRBD1 (5 bases). CDR3 protein: CASQGWVLSSYNEQFF. In nucleotides, the CDR3 is TGTGCCAGCCAGGGCTGGGTCCTGAGCTCCTACAATGAGCAGTTCTTC.